The TCR beta chain under discussion was sequenced for a study of immune cell composition in non-small cell lung cancer. Only in-frame clones appear in the TCRdb table, and some are missing; sequencing was by immunoSEQ multiplex PCR. The sample contains 7,500 to 10,000 clones, roughly two thirds of which appear only once. The CDR3 totals 13 residues. From germline, CDR1 is SNHLY and CDR2 FYNNEI. Trimming stripped 7 bases from V and 5 bases from J, with 14 bases between. Normal lung was sampled as far from the tumour as possible, at least 3 cm. Study outcomes and limitations: Tumour TCR-beta clonality showed no significant link to smoking pack-years. Roughly 75% of squamous and 30% to 40% of adenocarcinoma cases had tumour-associated clones >0.5%.

This clone came up once. What it recognizes is unknown. J is TRBJ1-2 and V is TRBV2, with D perhaps matching TRBD1 (6 bases). The sample consisted of non-adjacent lung tissue. The source is a human donor with non-small cell lung cancer. DNA of the CDR3: TGTGCCAGCATTTTGACAGGCTCATATGGCTACACCTTC. Translating it yields CASILTGSYGYTF.